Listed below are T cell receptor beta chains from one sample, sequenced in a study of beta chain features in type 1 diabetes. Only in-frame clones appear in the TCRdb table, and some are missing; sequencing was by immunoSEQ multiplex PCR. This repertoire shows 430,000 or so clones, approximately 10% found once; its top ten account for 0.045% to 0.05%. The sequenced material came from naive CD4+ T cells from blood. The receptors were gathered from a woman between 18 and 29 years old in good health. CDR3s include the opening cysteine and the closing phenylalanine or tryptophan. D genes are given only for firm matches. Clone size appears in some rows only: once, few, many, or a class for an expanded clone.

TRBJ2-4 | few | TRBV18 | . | CASSPGVLGKNIQYF | TGTGCCAGCTCACCAGGAGTTTTGGGCAAAAACATTCAGTACTTC
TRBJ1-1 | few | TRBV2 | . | CASSEVRAAEAFF | TGTGCCAGCAGTGAGGTCAGGGCGGCTGAAGCTTTCTTT
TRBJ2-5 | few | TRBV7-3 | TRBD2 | CASSQGLAAETQYF | TGTGCCAGCAGCCAAGGGCTAGCGGCTGAGACCCAGTACTTC
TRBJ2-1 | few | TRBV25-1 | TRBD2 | CASGLPGTSSEQFF | TGTGCCAGCGGCCTTCCCGGGACTAGCAGTGAGCAGTTCTTC
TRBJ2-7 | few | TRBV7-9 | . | CASSRLGYEQYF | TGTGCCAGCAGCAGGCTGGGCTACGAGCAGTACTTC
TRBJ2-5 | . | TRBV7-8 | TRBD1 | CASRVQGGQGTQYF | TGTGCCAGCAGGGTACAGGGGGGTCAAGGGACCCAGTACTTC
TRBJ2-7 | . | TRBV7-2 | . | CASSPNIGEQYF | TGTGCCAGCAGCCCTAACATCGGCGAGCAGTACTTC
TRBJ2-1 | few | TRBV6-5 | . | CASSYEGWDEQFF | TGTGCCAGCAGTTACGAAGGTTGGGATGAGCAGTTCTTC
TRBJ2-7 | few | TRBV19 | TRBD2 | CASSMLAGLSYEQYF | TGTGCCAGTAGTATGTTAGCGGGATTATCCTACGAGCAGTACTTC
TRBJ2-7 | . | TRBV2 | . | CASSGAGRSGEQYF | TGTGCCAGCAGTGGGGCAGGACGATCTGGGGAGCAGTACTTC
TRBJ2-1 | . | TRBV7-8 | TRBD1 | CASSFDRVPYNEQFF | TGTGCCAGCAGCTTTGACAGGGTACCCTACAATGAGCAGTTCTTC
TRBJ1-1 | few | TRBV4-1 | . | CASSPPDRPNTEAFF | TGCGCCAGCAGCCCTCCGGACAGACCGAACACTGAAGCTTTCTTT
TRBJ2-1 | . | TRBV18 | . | CASSPAGFSYNEQFF | TGTGCCAGCTCACCAGCGGGTTTCTCCTACAATGAGCAGTTCTTC
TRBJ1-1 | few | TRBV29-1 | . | CSVFGRVNTEAFF | TGCAGCGTTTTCGGTAGGGTGAACACTGAAGCTTTCTTT
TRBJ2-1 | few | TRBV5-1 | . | CASREPTTFNEQFF | TGCGCCAGCAGGGAACCGACTACATTCAATGAGCAGTTCTTC
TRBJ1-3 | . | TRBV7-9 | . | CASSLDRFTIYF | TGTGCCAGCAGCTTAGATAGGTTCACCATATATTTT
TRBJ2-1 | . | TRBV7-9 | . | CASSLVGSYNEQFF | TGTGCCAGCAGCTTAGTGGGGTCCTACAATGAGCAGTTCTTC
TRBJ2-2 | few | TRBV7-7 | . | CASSLGWTGELFF | TGTGCCAGCAGCCTTGGGTGGACCGGGGAGCTGTTTTTT
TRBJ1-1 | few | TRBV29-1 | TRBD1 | CSVRRGQGLMNTEAFF | TGCAGCGTCCGAAGGGGACAGGGGCTGATGAACACTGAAGCTTTCTTT
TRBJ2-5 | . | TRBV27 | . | CASRRRETQYF | TGTGCCAGCAGAAGAAGAGAGACCCAGTACTTC
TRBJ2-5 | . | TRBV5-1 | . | CASSTTVQQTQYF | TGCGCCAGCAGCACGACAGTCCAGCAGACCCAGTACTTC
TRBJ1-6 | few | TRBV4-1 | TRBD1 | CASSGLPGQGYSPLHF | TGCGCCAGCAGCGGACTACCGGGACAGGGCTATTCACCCCTCCACTTT
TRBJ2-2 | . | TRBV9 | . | CASSTPLASTGELFF | TGTGCCAGCAGCACCCCTCTGGCGAGCACCGGGGAGCTGTTTTTT
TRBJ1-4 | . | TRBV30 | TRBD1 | CAWSPLTYDRATNEKLFF | TGTGCCTGGAGTCCCCTCACCTACGACAGGGCAACTAATGAAAAACTGTTTTTT
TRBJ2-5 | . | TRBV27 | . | CASSTRGSEEETQYF | TGTGCCAGCAGCACAAGGGGTAGCGAGGAAGAGACCCAGTACTTC